This passage covers 5 T cell receptor beta chains from one sample sequenced in a study of blood T cell repertoires in COVID-19. The table came from immunoSEQ multiplex PCR; TCRdb's copy has only in-frame clones and leaves some out. The sample holds 150,000 to 200,000 clones; around four fifths are singletons and the top ten take approximately 5.4%. Sequences were obtained from peripheral blood. Source of these receptors: a woman aged 30 to 39 with acute or convalescent COVID-19.

The chain is built from TRBV28 and TRBJ2-7, with TRBD2 matching 13 bases. Unmatched junction bases numbered 3, after V lost 6 bases and J lost 7 bases. Germline loops: CDR1 MDHEN, CDR2 SYDVKM. CDR3 length: 13 amino acids. The CDR3 loop is CASRTSGGREQYF. CDR3 DNA: TGTGCCAGCAGGACTAGCGGGGGGCGAGAGCAGTACTTC.

As for this clone: The junction differs from germline at one of its ends, possibly a read error. The chain recombines TRBV28 with TRBJ1-2; D gene uncertain. Germline assignment: CDR1 MDHEN and CDR2 SYDVKM. CDR3 size: 15 residues. The CDR3: CASSVWEEANYGYTF. For the CDR3, the DNA is TGTGCCAGCAGTGTATGGGAGGAAGCTAACTATGGCTACACCTTC.

The chain uses TRBV5-6 and TRBJ1-2; no definite D call. Germline assignment: CDR1 SGHDT and CDR2 YYEEEE. The CDR3 covers 17 residues. V was clipped by 0 bases and J by 1 base, with 16 bases between them. The DNA for the CDR3 is TGTGCCAGCAGCTTGGCCGGCGGCCCAGAGAATAACTATGGCTACACCTTC. This encodes CASSLAGGPENNYGYTF.

The rearrangement links TRBV7-2 to TRBJ2-7, with 10 bases that match TRBD1. CDR1 is SGHTA and CDR2 is FQGNSA in the germline V gene. The trim removed 5 bases at V and 6 bases at J, leaving 7 bases unmatched. This CDR3 is 14 amino acids long. CDR3 nucleotides: TGTGCCAGCAGCGTGACAGGGGGCCGAGGCGAGCAGTACTTC. Amino acids: CASSVTGGRGEQYF.

This chain links TRBV10-3 with TRBJ1-6; 7 bases fit TRBD1. Per the germline V gene, CDR1 is ENHRY and CDR2 is SYGVKD. The CDR3 length is 13 residues. V lost 2 bases to trimming and J lost 11 bases; unmatched junction nucleotides: 3. CDR3 coding DNA: TGTGCCATCAGTGAGACAGGGGATACACCCCTCCACTTT. It encodes CAISETGDTPLHF.